Shown below are 7 T cell receptor beta chains from a single sample sequenced in a study of cytomegalovirus exposure and HLA in healthy donors. In the PCR, 60 Vbeta and 13 Jbeta primers were used. Assay used: immunoSEQ multiplex PCR; TCRdb lists only in-frame clones, some missing. The data hold 180,000 or so clones, with over 60% observed a single time. The material sequenced was PBMCs. All receptors come from a female donor in good health and CMV-seronegative.

The V call is TRBV7-3, the J call TRBJ1-1; maybe TRBD1 (5 bases). This CDR3 is 13 amino acids long. Trimming left V 2 bases short and J 5 bases short, with 9 bases between. Germline V CDR1 and CDR2: SGHTA, FQGTGA. CDR3 sequence (DNA): TGTGCCAGCAGCTTAGACAGCGGGACTGAAGCTTTCTTT. As protein: CASSLDSGTEAFF.

This chain joins TRBV4-3 and TRBJ2-1; a possible D gene is TRBD2 (6 bases). CDR1 and CDR2 from the germline V gene are LGHNA and YSLEER. The CDR3 sequence is 15 residues long. V was cut by 4 bases and J by 9 bases, with 19 bases left in between. The DNA of the CDR3 is TGCGCCAGCAGCCCTAGCCCGGGGGTGGGCAGTGAGCAGTTCTTC. This codes for CASSPSPGVGSEQFF.

The chain joins TRBV5-4 to TRBJ1-2; TRBD1 matches 10 bases. Germline V CDR1 and CDR2: SGHNT, YYREEE (reference sequence). V lost 2 bases and J lost 3; bases outside the gene matches: 4. CDR3 length equals 15 residues. CDR3 coding DNA: TGTGCCAGCAGCTTCGACAGGGGGCGCTACTATGGCTACACCTTC. Its translation is CASSFDRGRYYGYTF.

The chain uses TRBV4-3 and TRBJ1-2; TRBD1 might be the D (5 bases). The CDR3 is 16 residues long. Trimming took 4 bases from V and 2 from J, leaving 17 bases between them. CDR1 LGHNA and CDR2 YSLEER come from the germline V gene. CDR3 coding DNA: TGCGCCAGCAGCCCTGGTTTCTTCGGGGGGAACTATGGCTACACCTTC. Protein sequence: CASSPGFFGGNYGYTF.

Only a few counts were recorded for this clone. CDR3 bases: TGTGCCACCAGCAGGGACCTCGGACAGGGAGGCAATCAGCCCCAGCATTTT. This gives the protein CATSRDLGQGGNQPQHF. The chain links TRBV15 to TRBJ1-5; 8 nucleotides agree with TRBD1. V dropped 3 bases and J dropped 2; count of bases not matched to a gene: 9. Germline V lookup: CDR1 LNHNV, CDR2 YYDKDF (reference sequence). The CDR3 spans 17 residues. The complete variable domain, with remaining parts taken from reference TRBV15 and TRBJ1-5, reads DAMVIQNPRYQVTQFGKPVTLSCSQTLNHNVMYWYQQKSSQAPKLLFHYYDKDFNNEADTPDNFQSRRPNTSFCFLDIRSPGLGDTAMYLCATSRDLGQGGNQPQHFGDGTRLSIL.

This rearrangement joins TRBV4-3 to TRBJ2-7; D is possibly TRBD2 (5 bases). Germline CDR1 is LGHNA and CDR2 is YSLEER. This CDR3 has 14 residues. V gave up 4 bases and J gave up 6 bases, with 16 bases separating them. CDR3 protein: CASSLRVQVPEQYF. The DNA of the CDR3 is TGCGCCAGCAGCCTGAGGGTCCAGGTTCCCGAGCAGTACTTC.

V and J are TRBV4-1 and TRBJ2-7; D remains ambiguous. The CDR3 extends over 15 amino acids. Trimming removed 0 bases at V and 1 base at J, with 10 bases between. CDR1 is MGHRA, CDR2 YSYEKL, per germline. CDR3 loop: CASSQERGRSYEQYF. The CDR3 region has the DNA TGCGCCAGCAGCCAAGAAAGAGGAAGGTCCTACGAGCAGTACTTC.